Detailed here is one T cell receptor (beta chain). As yet, its antigen is unknown. Germline CDR1 is MNHEY and CDR2 is SVGEGT. V trimming: 4 bases; J trimming: 2 bases; junction bases outside the gene matches: 7. This CDR3 is built from 17 residues. Clones were sequenced by immunoSEQ multiplex PCR, and TCRdb holds only the in-frame ones, with some missing. The table has tens of thousands of clones, approximately 91% seen once; the top ten hold about a fifth. These data belong to a study of T cell responses to AZD1222 COVID-19 vaccine. The study's findings and limits: Females outnumbered males among donors, who were mostly white British; clonal diversity was possibly underestimated.

Sample: peripheral blood, taken on day 0 of AZD1222 vaccination. This TCR was sampled from an adult in good health. The chain recombines TRBV6-2 or TRBV6-3 with TRBJ2-6; 8 nucleotides match TRBD1. The CDR3 loop is CASSWPGGSAGANVLTF. The CDR3 DNA reads as TGTGCCAGCAGTTGGCCAGGGGGCAGCGCTGGGGCCAACGTCCTGACTTTC.